This T cell receptor beta chain was sequenced for a study of T cells in Graves' hyperthyroidism and ophthalmopathy. This clonotype was recorded many times. From RNA transcripts, TCR beta CDR3 regions were amplified. Initially, a first-round RT-PCR of the TCR CDR3 employed the HTBI primer set. TCRdb redid the calling of the multiplex PCR reads with MiXCR, one entry per CDR3 protein. The table shows some 600,000 distinct CDR3 sequences, with approximately 15% occurring only once. V lost 1 base, J lost 7 bases, and 2 bases stayed unmatched. CDR3 length equals 14 residues. Germline values: CDR1 SGHAT, CDR2 FQDESV (reference sequence).

Sequencing used blood. The chain has TRBV11-1 and TRBJ2-4, with 9 bases fitting TRBD1. This clonotype was obtained from a woman aged 25 to 39 with Graves' hyperthyroidism that later progressed to Graves' ophthalmopathy. CDR3 protein: CASSLVGTGNIQYF. CDR3 in DNA: TGTGCCAGCAGCTTAGTTGGGACAGGGAACATTCAGTACTTC.